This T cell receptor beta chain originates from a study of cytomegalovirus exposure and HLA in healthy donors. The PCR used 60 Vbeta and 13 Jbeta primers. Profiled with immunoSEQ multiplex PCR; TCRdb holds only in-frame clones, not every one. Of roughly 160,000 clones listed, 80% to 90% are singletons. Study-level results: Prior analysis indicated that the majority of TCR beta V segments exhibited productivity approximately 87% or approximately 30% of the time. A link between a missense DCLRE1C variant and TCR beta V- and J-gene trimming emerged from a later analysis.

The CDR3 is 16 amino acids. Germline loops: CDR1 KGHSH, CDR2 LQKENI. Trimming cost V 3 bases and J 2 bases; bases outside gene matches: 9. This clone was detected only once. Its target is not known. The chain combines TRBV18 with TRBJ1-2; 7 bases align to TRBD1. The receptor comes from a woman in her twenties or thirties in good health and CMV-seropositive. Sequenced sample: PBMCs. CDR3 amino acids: CASSPVSGGGNYGYTF. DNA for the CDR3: TGTGCCAGCTCACCCGTATCAGGGGGTGGAAACTATGGCTACACCTTC. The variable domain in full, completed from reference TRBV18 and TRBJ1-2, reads NAGVMQNPRHLVRRRGQEARLRCSPMKGHSHVYWYRQLPEEGLKFMVYLQKENIIDESGMPKERFSAEFPKEGPSILRIQQVVRGDSAAYFCASSPVSGGGNYGYTFGSGTRLTVV.